Shown below are 3 T cell receptor beta chains from a single sample sequenced in a study of T cell responses to AZD1222 COVID-19 vaccine. Assay used: immunoSEQ multiplex PCR; TCRdb lists only in-frame clones, some missing. This table has 100,000 to 150,000 clones, about 88% appearing once. The sequencing used peripheral blood, collected on day 0 of AZD1222 vaccination. The receptors here all came from an adult in good health.

This chain connects TRBV19 to TRBJ1-6, with TRBD1 identical over 10 bases. Trimming cost V 0 bases and J 6 bases; bases outside gene matches: 2. CDR3 length: 16 residues. Germline-derived CDR1 and CDR2 are LNHDA and SQIVND (reference sequence). The CDR3 region has the DNA TGTGCCAGTAGTATAGAGGACAGGGGGTCTAATTCACCCCTCCACTTT. As protein: CASSIEDRGSNSPLHF. Filled out from reference TRBV19 and TRBJ1-6, the complete variable domain reads DGGITQSPKYLFRKEGQNVTLSCEQNLNHDAMYWYRQDPGQGLRLIYYSQIVNDFQKGDIAEGYSVSREKKESFPLTVTSAQKNPTAFYLCASSIEDRGSNSPLHFGNGTRLTVT.

The chain uses TRBV10-3 and TRBJ1-2, with D perhaps matching TRBD1 (5 bases). The germline CDR1 and CDR2 sequences are ENHRY and SYGVKD. Trimming left V 2 bases short and J 0 bases short, with 10 bases between. The CDR3 runs 15 residues. Here the CDR3 DNA reads TGTGCCATCAGTGAGACAGGCGAAGCTAACTATGGCTACACCTTC. Translating gives CAISETGEANYGYTF.

J is TRBJ2-5 and V is TRBV4-2, with 9 positions matching TRBD2. Germline V gene data show CDR1 as LGHNA and CDR2 as YNFKEQ. The CDR3 is 16 amino acids. J gave up 4 bases and V 1 base, and 7 bases lay outside the gene matches. For the CDR3, the DNA is TGTGCCAGCAGCCAAGTAGCGGGAGCGGGTTCAGAGACCCAGTACTTC. Translated, it gives CASSQVAGAGSETQYF.